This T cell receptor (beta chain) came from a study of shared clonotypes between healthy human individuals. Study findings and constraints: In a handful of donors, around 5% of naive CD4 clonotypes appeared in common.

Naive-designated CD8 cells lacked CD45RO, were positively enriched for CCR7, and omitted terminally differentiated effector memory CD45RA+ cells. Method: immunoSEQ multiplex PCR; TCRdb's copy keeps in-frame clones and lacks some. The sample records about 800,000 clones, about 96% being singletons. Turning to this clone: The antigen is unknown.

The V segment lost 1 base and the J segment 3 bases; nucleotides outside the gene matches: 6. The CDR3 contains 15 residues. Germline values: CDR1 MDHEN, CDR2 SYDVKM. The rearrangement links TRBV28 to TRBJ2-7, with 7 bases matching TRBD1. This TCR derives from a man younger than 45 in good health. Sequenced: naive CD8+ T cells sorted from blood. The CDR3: CASSLFSGTDYEQYF. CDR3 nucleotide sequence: TGTGCCAGCAGTTTATTTTCCGGGACAGACTACGAGCAGTACTTC.